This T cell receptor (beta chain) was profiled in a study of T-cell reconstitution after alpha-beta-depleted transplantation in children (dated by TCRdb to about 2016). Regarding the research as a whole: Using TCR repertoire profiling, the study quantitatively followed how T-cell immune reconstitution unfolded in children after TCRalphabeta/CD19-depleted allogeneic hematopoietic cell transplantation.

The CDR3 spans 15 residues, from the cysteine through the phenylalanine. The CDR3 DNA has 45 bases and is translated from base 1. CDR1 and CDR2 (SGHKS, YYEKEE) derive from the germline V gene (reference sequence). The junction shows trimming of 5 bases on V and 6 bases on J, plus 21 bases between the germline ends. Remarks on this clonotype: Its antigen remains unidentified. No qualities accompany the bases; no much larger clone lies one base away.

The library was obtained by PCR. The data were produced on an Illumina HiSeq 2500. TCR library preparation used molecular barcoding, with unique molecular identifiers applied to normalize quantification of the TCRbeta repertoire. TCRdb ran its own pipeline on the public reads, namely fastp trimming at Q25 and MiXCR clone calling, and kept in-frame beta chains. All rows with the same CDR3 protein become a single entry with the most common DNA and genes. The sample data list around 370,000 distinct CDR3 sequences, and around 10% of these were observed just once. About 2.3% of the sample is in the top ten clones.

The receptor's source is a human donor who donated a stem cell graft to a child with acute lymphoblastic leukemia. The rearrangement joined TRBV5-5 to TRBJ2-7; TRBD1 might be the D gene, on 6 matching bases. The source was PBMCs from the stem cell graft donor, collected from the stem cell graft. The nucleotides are TGTGCCAGCAGTCTCCTTTGGGGGCAATCAGTCGAGCAGTACTTC. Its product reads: CASSLLWGQSVEQYF.